This T cell receptor (beta chain) was captured in a study of PD-1 blockade in classical Hodgkin lymphoma. Concerning this clone itself: Its target is unknown.

Study results and caveats: The study reported lower baseline TCR diversity in newly diagnosed patients than in healthy donors.

Assay: immunoSEQ multiplex PCR; the TCRdb copy retains only in-frame clones and omits some. In the table there are around 16,000 clones, just over 85% of which are singletons. Sample time point: newly diagnosed, previously untreated cHL patient sample. Purification of CD4+ T cells from thawed PBMCs was performed via magnetic negative selection. PBMCs from untreated, newly diagnosed classical Hodgkin lymphoma were comparison samples. Sequences were obtained from CD4+ T cells from blood. The source is a human donor with classical Hodgkin lymphoma.

The CDR3 nucleotides read TGCGCCAGCAGCCCGGGGACAGGGGGGAATGAGCAGTTCTTC. It translates to CASSPGTGGNEQFF. The rearrangement links TRBV5-1 to TRBJ2-1; 11 nucleotides align to TRBD1. Losses at the gene ends were 4 bases for V and 7 bases for J; bases not matched to a gene: 4. Germline V gene lookup returns CDR1 SGHRS and CDR2 YFSETQ. The CDR3 loop spans 14 amino acids.